This is a list of T cell receptor beta chains from one sample in a study of cytomegalovirus exposure and HLA in healthy donors. Produced via immunoSEQ multiplex PCR; TCRdb's table is partial and in-frame only. The sample holds around 150,000 clones, almost 80% seen once. Sequenced sample: PBMCs. These receptors all come from a male donor in good health and CMV-seronegative. The CDR3 runs from the conserved cysteine through the conserved F or W. D genes are given only for firm matches. Not every row has a clone size; where given, it reads once, few, many or a size class.

j_gene: TRBJ2-1
v_gene: TRBV11-3
abundance: -
d_gene: TRBD1
CDR3nt: TGTGCCAGCAGCTCCCAGGGGACAGGGGGGCACAATGAGCAGTTCTTC
CDR3aa: CASSSQGTGGHNEQFF

j_gene: TRBJ2-1
v_gene: TRBV9
abundance: -
d_gene: -
CDR3nt: TGTGCCAGCAGCCCGAGGGTCCCCGAGCGCTACTCCTACAATGAGCAGTTCTTC
CDR3aa: CASSPRVPERYSYNEQFF

j_gene: TRBJ1-5
v_gene: TRBV30
abundance: -
d_gene: -
CDR3nt: TGTGCCTGGAGTGCGAGGGAGAATCAGCCCCAGCATTTT
CDR3aa: CAWSARENQPQHF

j_gene: TRBJ2-1
v_gene: TRBV11-2
abundance: -
d_gene: -
CDR3nt: TGTGCCAGCAGCTTTAGGGGGTACAATGAGCAGTTCTTC
CDR3aa: CASSFRGYNEQFF

j_gene: TRBJ1-1
v_gene: TRBV27
abundance: -
d_gene: TRBD1
CDR3nt: TGTGCCAGCACCTTAACCCGGACAGGGAACACTGAAGCTTTCTTT
CDR3aa: CASTLTRTGNTEAFF

j_gene: TRBJ1-1
v_gene: TRBV20-1
abundance: -
d_gene: -
CDR3nt: TGCAGTGCTAGAGATAGAGGTTTAGCTTTCTTT
CDR3aa: CSARDRGLAFF

j_gene: TRBJ1-2
v_gene: TRBV5-8
abundance: once
d_gene: -
CDR3nt: TGTGCCAGCAGCTTAGACTCGAATGGCTACACCTTC
CDR3aa: CASSLDSNGYTF

j_gene: TRBJ1-6
v_gene: TRBV4-2
abundance: -
d_gene: -
CDR3nt: TGTGCCAGCAGCCAAGATCACAGCTCCTATAATTCACCCCTCCACTTT
CDR3aa: CASSQDHSSYNSPLHF

j_gene: TRBJ2-4
v_gene: TRBV19
abundance: -
d_gene: -
CDR3nt: TGTGCCAGTAGTTCTACAGTGACACTAGCCAAAAACATTCAGTACTTC
CDR3aa: CASSSTVTLAKNIQYF

j_gene: TRBJ2-3
v_gene: TRBV5-1
abundance: once
d_gene: TRBD1
CDR3nt: TGCGCCAGCAGCTTGGGGGGGCGGACAGGTACGCAGTATTTT
CDR3aa: CASSLGGRTGTQYF

j_gene: TRBJ2-1
v_gene: TRBV7-9
abundance: -
d_gene: TRBD1
CDR3nt: TGTGCCAGCAGCTTAGCCCAGGGGGACTACAATGAGCAGTTCTTC
CDR3aa: CASSLAQGDYNEQFF

j_gene: TRBJ2-3
v_gene: TRBV5-5
abundance: -
d_gene: TRBD2
CDR3nt: TGTGCCAGCAGCTTGGGTCCGGGAGGGACGCAGTATTTT
CDR3aa: CASSLGPGGTQYF

j_gene: TRBJ1-2
v_gene: TRBV9
abundance: -
d_gene: -
CDR3nt: TGTGCCAGCAGCCCTGGGGGCTGGTATGGCTACACCTTC
CDR3aa: CASSPGGWYGYTF

j_gene: TRBJ2-2
v_gene: TRBV18
abundance: -
d_gene: -
CDR3nt: TGTGCCAGCTCACCCCAGGCGACAGTAGTTGCGGACGGGGAGCTGTTTTTT
CDR3aa: CASSPQATVVADGELFF

j_gene: TRBJ2-7
v_gene: TRBV7-6
abundance: -
d_gene: TRBD2
CDR3nt: TGTGCCAGCAGCTCCAGTAGAGCTAGCGGGAGTCTCTACGAGCAGTACTTC
CDR3aa: CASSSSRASGSLYEQYF